The text below deals with one T cell receptor (beta chain). What it binds is not known. The same CDR3 can be traced to other DNA sequences in this sample. The record originates from a study of cytomegalovirus exposure and HLA in healthy donors. Germline V gene data show CDR1 as SGHRS and CDR2 as YFSETQ. The length of the CDR3 is 13 residues. Trimming took 0 bases from V and 1 from J, leaving 4 bases between them. PCR employed 60 Vbeta and 13 Jbeta primers. Data came from immunoSEQ multiplex PCR; TCRdb stores just in-frame clones and leaves some out. The sample consists of roughly 110,000 clones, around 77% of them appearing once. Findings and limits, study-wide: Sequencing artifact likely explains a cluster of highly shared sequence variants.

This TCR was sampled from a male donor in good health and CMV-seronegative. The chain has TRBV5-1 and TRBJ1-1; D uncertain. The sample comprised PBMCs. CDR3 residues: CASSLAGNTEAFF. DNA of the CDR3: TGCGCCAGCAGCTTGGCGGGGAACACTGAAGCTTTCTTT.